This is a list of T cell receptor beta chains from one sample in a study of T cell repertoires in cytomegalovirus infection. Which antigens these TCRs recognize remains unknown. One entry per CDR3 protein results from TCRdb running MiXCR on the reads. The repertoire has hundreds of thousands of distinct CDR3 sequences, approximately 32% of them found once; the top ten carry around 15%. Sequences were derived from cultured CD8+ T cells from PBMCs, sampled from culture after CMV antigen stimulation. These receptors were collected from a human donor in good health (CMV status not recorded). Some clones in this sample may be carry-over from other donors' samples. CDR3s include the opening cysteine and the closing phenylalanine or tryptophan. Fields, in order: CDR3 protein, CDR3 DNA, D gene, J gene, clone size, V gene. D genes are given only for firm matches. Clone size appears in some rows only: once, few, many, or a class for an expanded clone.

cdr3_aa: CATNRGDREPKTQYF; cdr3_nt: TGTGCCACCAACAGAGGGGACAGAGAGCCCAAGACCCAGTACTTC; d_call: TRBD1; j_call: TRBJ2-5; clone_size: NA; v_call: TRBV15
cdr3_aa: CASSEGTGVYTEAFF; cdr3_nt: TGTGCCAGCAGCGAAGGGACAGGGGTTTACACTGAAGCTTTCTTT; d_call: TRBD1; j_call: TRBJ1-1; clone_size: few; v_call: TRBV6-6
cdr3_aa: CVTSDWNSPLHF; cdr3_nt: TGTGTCACCAGCGACTGGAATTCACCCCTCCACTTT; d_call: NA; j_call: TRBJ1-6; clone_size: once; v_call: TRBV15
cdr3_aa: CATGGGPTEAFF; cdr3_nt: TGTGCCACTGGGGGGGGACCCACTGAAGCTTTCTTT; d_call: NA; j_call: TRBJ1-1; clone_size: few; v_call: TRBV27
cdr3_aa: CASSRVAVNTGELFF; cdr3_nt: TGTGCCAGCAGTCGGGTAGCGGTGAACACCGGGGAGCTGTTTTTT; d_call: NA; j_call: TRBJ2-2; clone_size: few; v_call: TRBV28
cdr3_aa: CASSPRTGGWYGYTF; cdr3_nt: TGTGCCAGCAGCCCCCGGACAGGGGGCTGGTATGGCTACACCTTC; d_call: TRBD1; j_call: TRBJ1-2; clone_size: few; v_call: TRBV7-8
cdr3_aa: CASRSGLAMDTQYF; cdr3_nt: TGTGCCAGCAGATCGGGACTAGCGATGGATACGCAGTATTTT; d_call: TRBD2; j_call: TRBJ2-3; clone_size: NA; v_call: TRBV2
cdr3_aa: CASSGGTGSRYPPLDYGYTF; cdr3_nt: TGTGCCAGCAGTGGGGGTACAGGTTCCAGATATCCCCCGCTCGACTATGGCTACACCTTC; d_call: NA; j_call: TRBJ1-2; clone_size: NA; v_call: TRBV27
cdr3_aa: CASSADRGPLYEQYF; cdr3_nt: TGTGCCAGCAGCGCCGACAGGGGCCCGCTCTACGAGCAGTACTTC; d_call: TRBD1; j_call: TRBJ2-7; clone_size: NA; v_call: TRBV7-6
cdr3_aa: CASSDRVLGNTIYF; cdr3_nt: TGTGCCAGCAGTGACAGGGTCCTTGGAAACACCATATATTTT; d_call: NA; j_call: TRBJ1-3; clone_size: NA; v_call: TRBV2
cdr3_aa: CASSRTWDTTNTGELFF; cdr3_nt: TGTGCCAGCAGCCGCACGTGGGACACTACGAACACCGGGGAGCTGTTTTTT; d_call: NA; j_call: TRBJ2-2; clone_size: few; v_call: TRBV14
cdr3_aa: CASSYSGRSYEQYF; cdr3_nt: TGTGCCAGCAGTTACTCTGGACGGTCCTACGAGCAGTACTTC; d_call: NA; j_call: TRBJ2-7; clone_size: few; v_call: TRBV6-5
cdr3_aa: CASRIVNTEAFF; cdr3_nt: TGTGCCAGTAGAATCGTGAACACTGAAGCTTTCTTT; d_call: NA; j_call: TRBJ1-1; clone_size: NA; v_call: TRBV19
cdr3_aa: CASSNEHTGNEQFF; cdr3_nt: TGTGCCAGTAGTAACGAACATACGGGCAATGAGCAGTTCTTC; d_call: NA; j_call: TRBJ2-1; clone_size: NA; v_call: TRBV19
cdr3_aa: CASSLKIGYTDTQYF; cdr3_nt: TGCGCCAGCAGCTTGAAGATCGGCTACACAGATACGCAGTATTTT; d_call: NA; j_call: TRBJ2-3; clone_size: NA; v_call: TRBV5-1
cdr3_aa: CASSLFVGNTEAFF; cdr3_nt: TGTGCCAGCAGCTTATTCGTCGGAAACACTGAAGCTTTCTTT; d_call: NA; j_call: TRBJ1-1; clone_size: NA; v_call: TRBV11-2
cdr3_aa: CASSFWGEVAGELFF; cdr3_nt: TGTGCCAGCAGCTTTTGGGGAGAGGTCGCCGGGGAGCTGTTTTTT; d_call: NA; j_call: TRBJ2-2; clone_size: few; v_call: TRBV7-9
cdr3_aa: CASSLDPVSTQYF; cdr3_nt: TGTGCCAGCAGTTTAGATCCAGTGTCGACCCAGTACTTC; d_call: NA; j_call: TRBJ2-5; clone_size: NA; v_call: TRBV12-3/TRBV12-4
cdr3_aa: CASTPTGDEQFF; cdr3_nt: TGTGCCAGCACCCCGACAGGGGATGAGCAGTTCTTC; d_call: TRBD1; j_call: TRBJ2-1; clone_size: NA; v_call: TRBV12-3/TRBV12-4
cdr3_aa: CASSLFSGGQETQYF; cdr3_nt: TGTGCCAGCAGCTTGTTTAGCGGGGGGCAAGAGACCCAGTACTTC; d_call: TRBD2; j_call: TRBJ2-5; clone_size: NA; v_call: TRBV6-6
cdr3_aa: CASSLWSGDNQPQHF; cdr3_nt: TGTGCCAGCAGTTTATGGTCAGGGGACAATCAGCCCCAGCATTTT; d_call: NA; j_call: TRBJ1-5; clone_size: NA; v_call: TRBV28
cdr3_aa: CASSSWGGPRINQETQYF; cdr3_nt: TGTGCCAGCAGTTCATGGGGGGGACCACGAATTAACCAAGAGACCCAGTACTTC; d_call: TRBD2; j_call: TRBJ2-5; clone_size: NA; v_call: TRBV27
cdr3_aa: CASGFAISGTGRTQGLNTEAFF; cdr3_nt: TGTGCTAGTGGTTTCGCAATTTCCGGGACAGGGAGAACGCAAGGGCTGAACACTGAAGCTTTCTTT; d_call: TRBD1; j_call: TRBJ1-1; clone_size: NA; v_call: TRBV12-5
cdr3_aa: CASSLSIVVLNEPGELFF; cdr3_nt: TGTGCCAGCAGTTTATCGATAGTAGTCCTAAACGAACCCGGGGAGCTGTTTTTT; d_call: NA; j_call: TRBJ2-2; clone_size: NA; v_call: TRBV27
cdr3_aa: CASPTEVPPWGTEAFF; cdr3_nt: TGTGCCAGCCCGACAGAGGTGCCCCCATGGGGCACTGAAGCTTTCTTT; d_call: NA; j_call: TRBJ1-1; clone_size: NA; v_call: TRBV5-5
cdr3_aa: CASSVDHNEQFF; cdr3_nt: TGTGCCAGCAGCGTAGATCACAATGAGCAGTTCTTC; d_call: NA; j_call: TRBJ2-1; clone_size: NA; v_call: TRBV9
cdr3_aa: CASSDSDRAQETQYF; cdr3_nt: TGTGCCAGCAGTGACAGCGATCGCGCCCAAGAGACCCAGTACTTC; d_call: NA; j_call: TRBJ2-5; clone_size: few; v_call: TRBV6-2/TRBV6-3
cdr3_aa: CASSFGTGGAWANVLTF; cdr3_nt: TGTGCCAGCAGCTTCGGGACAGGGGGCGCATGGGCCAACGTCCTGACTTTC; d_call: TRBD1; j_call: TRBJ2-6; clone_size: NA; v_call: TRBV7-8
cdr3_aa: CASSLARGVVTEAFF; cdr3_nt: TGTGCCAGCAGCTTAGCGAGGGGGGTCGTCACTGAAGCTTTCTTT; d_call: NA; j_call: TRBJ1-1; clone_size: NA; v_call: TRBV7-8
cdr3_aa: CASSSYDEWTNEKLFF; cdr3_nt: TGTGCCAGCAGCTCCTACGACGAGTGGACTAATGAAAAACTGTTTTTT; d_call: NA; j_call: TRBJ1-4; clone_size: NA; v_call: TRBV7-6
cdr3_aa: CASSRPDRVDEKLIF; cdr3_nt: TGTGCCAGCAGCCGCCCGGACAGGGTTGATGAAAAACTGATTTTT; d_call: TRBD1; j_call: TRBJ1-4; clone_size: NA; v_call: TRBV7-9
cdr3_aa: CASSTGRFYNSPLHF; cdr3_nt: TGTGCCAGCAGCACCGGACGGTTCTATAATTCACCCCTCCACTTT; d_call: NA; j_call: TRBJ1-6; clone_size: many; v_call: TRBV7-2
cdr3_aa: CASSPHEAGGYNEQFF; cdr3_nt: TGTGCCAGCAGCCCCCATGAGGCGGGGGGGTACAATGAGCAGTTCTTC; d_call: TRBD2; j_call: TRBJ2-1; clone_size: NA; v_call: TRBV7-6
cdr3_aa: CASRWISLGTGELFF; cdr3_nt: TGTGCCAGCAGATGGATAAGCTTGGGGACCGGGGAGCTGTTTTTT; d_call: NA; j_call: TRBJ2-2; clone_size: NA; v_call: TRBV6-5
cdr3_aa: CASSSTGIGAKNIQYF; cdr3_nt: TGCGCCAGCAGCTCGACAGGGATTGGAGCCAAAAACATTCAGTACTTC; d_call: TRBD1; j_call: TRBJ2-4; clone_size: many; v_call: TRBV4-1
cdr3_aa: CASSSTQGGAVAKNIQYF; cdr3_nt: TGTGCCAGCAGCTCCACTCAGGGGGGGGCTGTGGCCAAAAACATTCAGTACTTC; d_call: NA; j_call: TRBJ2-4; clone_size: NA; v_call: TRBV7-9
cdr3_aa: CSARVSLIRVGSSTEAFF; cdr3_nt: TGCAGTGCTAGAGTTTCCCTTATCAGGGTGGGTTCGAGCACTGAAGCTTTCTTT; d_call: NA; j_call: TRBJ1-1; clone_size: NA; v_call: TRBV20-1
cdr3_aa: CASSRDRTPETQYF; cdr3_nt: TGTGCCAGCAGCCGGGACAGGACCCCCGAGACCCAGTACTTC; d_call: TRBD1; j_call: TRBJ2-5; clone_size: NA; v_call: TRBV28
cdr3_aa: CASSLAREPPHPYNEQFF; cdr3_nt: TGTGCCAGCAGCTTAGCGCGTGAACCCCCCCACCCCTACAATGAGCAGTTCTTC; d_call: NA; j_call: TRBJ2-1; clone_size: NA; v_call: TRBV7-6
cdr3_aa: CASSQDNLYTEAFF; cdr3_nt: TGCGCCAGCAGCCAAGATAACCTATACACTGAAGCTTTCTTT; d_call: NA; j_call: TRBJ1-1; clone_size: few; v_call: TRBV4-1
cdr3_aa: CASSYRRLAGAYNEQFF; cdr3_nt: TGTGCCAGCAGTTACCGCCGGCTAGCGGGGGCCTACAATGAGCAGTTCTTC; d_call: TRBD2; j_call: TRBJ2-1; clone_size: NA; v_call: TRBV6-2/TRBV6-3
cdr3_aa: CASSIWSGQPQHF; cdr3_nt: TGTGCCAGCAGCATTTGGTCAGGTCAGCCCCAGCATTTT; d_call: NA; j_call: TRBJ1-5; clone_size: few; v_call: TRBV12-3/TRBV12-4
cdr3_aa: CSARETGQDGYTF; cdr3_nt: TGCAGTGCTAGAGAAACGGGACAGGATGGCTACACCTTC; d_call: TRBD1; j_call: TRBJ1-2; clone_size: once; v_call: TRBV20-1